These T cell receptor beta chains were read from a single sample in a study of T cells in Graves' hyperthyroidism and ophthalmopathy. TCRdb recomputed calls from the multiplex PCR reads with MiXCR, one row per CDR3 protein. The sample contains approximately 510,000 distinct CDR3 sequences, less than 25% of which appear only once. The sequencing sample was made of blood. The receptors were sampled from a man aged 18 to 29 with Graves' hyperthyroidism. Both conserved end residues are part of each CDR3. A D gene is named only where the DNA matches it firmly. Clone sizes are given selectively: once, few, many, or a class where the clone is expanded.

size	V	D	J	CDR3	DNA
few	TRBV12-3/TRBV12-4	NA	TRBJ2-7	CASSPRVNDFYEQYF	TGTGCCAGCAGCCCCAGGGTAAATGATTTCTACGAGCAGTACTTC
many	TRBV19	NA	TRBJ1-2	CASSLWSAGYTF	TGTGCCAGTAGTCTCTGGTCGGCTGGCTACACCTTC
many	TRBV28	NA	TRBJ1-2	CASSLYRANYGYTF	TGTGCCAGCAGTTTATATCGGGCTAACTATGGCTACACCTTC
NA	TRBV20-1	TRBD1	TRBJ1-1	CSAVNRGTMNTEAFF	TGCAGTGCCGTAAACAGGGGCACTATGAACACTGAAGCTTTCTTT
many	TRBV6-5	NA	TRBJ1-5	CASSLNREGVQPQHF	TGTGCCAGCAGTTTAAACAGGGAGGGGGTTCAGCCCCAGCATTTT
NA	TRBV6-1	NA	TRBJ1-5	CASSERTPLKSNQPQHF	TGTGCCAGCAGTGAAAGGACACCTTTGAAGAGCAATCAGCCCCAGCATTTT
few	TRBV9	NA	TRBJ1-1	CASSVDVTDTDAFF	TGTGCCAGCAGCGTAGATGTGACCGACACTGATGCTTTCTTT
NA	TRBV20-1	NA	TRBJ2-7	CSARARFGGPGYEQYF	TGCAGTGCTAGAGCTCGGTTTGGGGGACCTGGCTACGAGCAGTACTTC
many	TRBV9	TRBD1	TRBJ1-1	CASSPTGANTEAFF	TGTGCCAGCAGCCCCACAGGGGCGAACACTGAAGCTTTCTTT
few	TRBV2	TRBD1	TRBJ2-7	CASSEGGQGLGYEQYF	TGTGCCAGCAGTGAGGGGGGACAGGGATTGGGCTACGAGCAGTACTTC
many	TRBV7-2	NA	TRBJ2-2	CTSSLSSDFRNTGELFF	TGTACCAGCAGCTTATCGTCGGACTTCCGGAACACCGGGGAGCTGTTTTTT
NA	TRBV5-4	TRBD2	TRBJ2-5	CASSLGLKRGGVRETQYF	TGTGCCAGCAGCTTGGGCTTAAAGCGGGGGGGCGTAAGGGAGACCCAGTACTTC
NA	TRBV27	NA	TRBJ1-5	CAISQGFNQPQHF	TGTGCCATTTCTCAGGGTTTCAATCAGCCCCAGCATTTT
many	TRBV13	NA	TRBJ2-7	CASSQDNRGYEQYF	TGTGCCAGCAGCCAGGACAACCGCGGCTACGAGCAGTACTTC
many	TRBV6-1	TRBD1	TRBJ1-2	CASSDHPGQDGYTF	TGTGCCAGCAGTGACCACCCGGGACAGGATGGCTACACCTTC
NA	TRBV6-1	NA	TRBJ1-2	CACVRPPYGYTF	TGTGCCTGCGTCAGGCCACCCTATGGCTACACCTTC
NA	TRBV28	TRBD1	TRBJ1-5	CATFTDRGPNQPQHF	TGTGCCACCTTCACGGACAGGGGGCCCAATCAGCCCCAGCATTTT
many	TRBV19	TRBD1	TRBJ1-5	CASSRSETGADQPQHF	TGTGCCAGTAGTAGGTCCGAGACAGGGGCCGATCAGCCCCAGCATTTT
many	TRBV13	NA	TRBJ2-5	CASSTQGRETQYF	TGTGCCAGCAGCACACAGGGCCGAGAGACCCAGTACTTC
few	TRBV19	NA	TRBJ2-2	CASSYQGHTGELFF	TGTGCCAGTAGTTATCAGGGTCATACCGGGGAGCTGTTTTTT
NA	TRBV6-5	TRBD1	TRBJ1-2	CASVRGQAFIKGYTF	TGTGCCAGCGTTCGAGGACAGGCGTTTATCAAGGGCTACACCTTC
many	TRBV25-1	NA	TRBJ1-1	CASCSDGPMNTEAFF	TGTGCCAGCTGTTCAGACGGACCGATGAACACTGAAGCTTTCTTT
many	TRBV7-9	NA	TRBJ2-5	CASSLVTGDQETQYF	TGTGCCAGCAGCTTAGTTACAGGAGATCAAGAGACCCAGTACTTC
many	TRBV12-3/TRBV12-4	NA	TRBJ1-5	CASSFMTGDQPQHF	TGTGCCAGCAGTTTTATGACGGGAGATCAGCCCCAGCATTTT
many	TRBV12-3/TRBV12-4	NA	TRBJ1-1	CASSQTALTEAFF	TGTGCCAGCAGTCAAACGGCACTCACTGAAGCTTTCTTT
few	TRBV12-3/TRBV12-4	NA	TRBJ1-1	CASSLNPAGGTEAFF	TGTGCCAGCAGTTTAAACCCCGCCGGGGGCACTGAAGCTTTCTTT
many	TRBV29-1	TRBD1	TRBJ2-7	CSVEKQGSSYEQYF	TGCAGCGTTGAAAAACAGGGGAGCTCCTACGAGCAGTACTTC
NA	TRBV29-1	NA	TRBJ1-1	CSARLDEAFF	TGCAGCGCTAGATTGGATGAAGCTTTCTTT
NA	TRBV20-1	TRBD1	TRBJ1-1	CSATGTGGTEAFF	TGCAGTGCTACGGGGACAGGGGGCACTGAAGCTTTCTTT
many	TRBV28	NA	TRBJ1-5	CASRGPGGNQPQHF	TGTGCCAGCAGGGGCCCTGGGGGCAATCAGCCCCAGCATTTT
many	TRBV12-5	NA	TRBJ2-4	CASGRALMDIQYF	TGTGCTAGTGGCCGGGCTCTAATGGACATTCAGTACTTC
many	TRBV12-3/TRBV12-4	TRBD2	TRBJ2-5	CASSAGLAGVETQYF	TGTGCCAGCAGTGCTGGACTAGCGGGGGTAGAGACCCAGTACTTC
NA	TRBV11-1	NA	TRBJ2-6	CASSSTRSSGANVLTF	TGTGCCAGCAGCAGCACACGGTCCTCTGGGGCCAACGTCCTGACTTTC
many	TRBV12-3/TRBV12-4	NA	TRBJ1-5	CASSFGALGQPQHF	TGTGCCAGCAGTTTTGGGGCCTTAGGACAGCCCCAGCATTTT
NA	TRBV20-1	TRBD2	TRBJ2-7	CSAAGFRDEQYF	TGCAGCGCAGCGGGGTTCCGCGACGAGCAGTACTTC
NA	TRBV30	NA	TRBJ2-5	CAWRSPQETQYF	TGTGCCTGGAGATCACCTCAAGAGACCCAGTACTTC
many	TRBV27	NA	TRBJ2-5	CASSIQRNQETQYF	TGTGCCAGCAGTATACAGCGCAACCAAGAGACCCAGTACTTC
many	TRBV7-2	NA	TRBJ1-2	CASSLAGGSGGYTF	TGTGCCAGCAGCTTAGCAGGAGGATCGGGAGGCTACACCTTC
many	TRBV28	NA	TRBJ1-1	CASSFPLPWAFF	TGTGCCAGCAGTTTCCCATTACCCTGGGCTTTCTTT
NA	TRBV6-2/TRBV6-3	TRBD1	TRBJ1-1	CASSYSGQGNFFTEAFF	TGTGCCAGCAGTTACTCGGGACAGGGCAATTTTTTTACCGAAGCTTTCTTT
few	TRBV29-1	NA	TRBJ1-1	CSVEGRVNTEAFF	TGCAGCGTTGAAGGGCGAGTGAACACTGAAGCTTTCTTT
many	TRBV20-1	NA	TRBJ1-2	CSAKGVGGYGYTF	TGCAGTGCTAAAGGGGTCGGTGGCTATGGCTACACCTTC
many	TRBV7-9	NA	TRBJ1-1	CASSLGQGGDTEAFF	TGTGCCAGCAGCTTAGGGCAGGGAGGGGACACTGAAGCTTTCTTT
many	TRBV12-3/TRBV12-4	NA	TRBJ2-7	CASSSSSGREASYEQYF	NA
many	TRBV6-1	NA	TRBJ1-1	CASSTRLNTEAFF	TGTGCCAGCAGTACCCGGTTGAACACTGAAGCTTTCTTT